This T cell receptor (beta chain) came from a study of blood T cell repertoires in COVID-19 (dated by TCRdb to about 2020). For context, the study as a whole: Collaborator samples came from the United States, Italy and Spain and covered acute and convalescent phases of COVID-19. The material from the prospective study consisted of cDNA or gDNA derived from T cells, B-cell-depleted T cells, or PBMCs. The dataset comprised deeply sampled blood TCRbeta repertoires from subjects exposed to, actively infected with, or recovered from COVID-19. A freely available public database, intended as a resource for researchers studying the immune response to SARS-CoV-2, is where the repertoires were released. The samples were drawn from the first 160 participants of the ongoing ImmuneRACE study and from more than 1,000 subjects provided by 6 global collaborators. Nearly every sample came with metadata listing a de-identified subject ID, COVID-19 status, age in years and sex. Where available, HLA class I and class II types were taken from metadata supplied by the sample provider and were not determined by assay-based typing.

What the research found in general, with its limitations: The quantity of clinical and demographic metadata differed by source and by participant and was supplied without curation.

TCRbeta CDR3 regions were amplified from genomic DNA using the immunoSEQ Assay, a bias-controlled multiplex PCR. In the source study's methods: Within the assay, amplification of reference gene primers was used to estimate how many nucleated cells each sample contained. To quantify the absolute abundance of each unique TCRbeta CDR3 rearrangement, sequence reads were collapsed and filtered. For each sample, productive Simpson clonality was calculated as the square root of Simpson's diversity index across productive rearrangements. TCRdb's version of the immuneACCESS table is confined to in-frame rearrangements and falls short of the full clone set. An unresolved V gene accounts for under half of the shortfall where checked; the remainder is of unknown origin. The V and J calls and clone size were taken over from that table, and D and trimming were inferred from the DNA. In this sample the table shows 200,000 to 250,000 clones, roughly nine tenths of which occur a single time. Around 1.2% of the sample rests with the top ten.

A single count supports this clone. Its target antigen remains unknown. Per-base qualities were not stored, and no clone one base away is much larger. From cysteine to phenylalanine, the CDR3 is 13 amino acids long. The kept DNA is CDR3 alone, 39 bases in frame from the first base. Taken from the germline V gene (reference sequence), the CDR1 and CDR2 loops are LGHDT and YNNKEL. V is pared back by 4 bases and J by 4 bases, with 9 bases lying between the germline termini. Each collaborating institution followed its own protocols to collect whole blood in K2EDTA tubes. Collaborator samples were shipped for TCRbeta analysis as frozen whole blood, isolated PBMCs, or DNA extracted from either sample type.

This sequence originates from a man aged 25-45 years with acute or convalescent COVID-19. Input material: peripheral blood. The chain was built from TRBV3-1 (or the pseudogene TRBV3-2) and TRBJ2-3, with no reliable assignment of the D segment. The nucleotide sequence is TGTGCCAGCAGCCGAAGGAGTCCAGATACGCAGTATTTT. It is translated as CASSRRSPDTQYF.